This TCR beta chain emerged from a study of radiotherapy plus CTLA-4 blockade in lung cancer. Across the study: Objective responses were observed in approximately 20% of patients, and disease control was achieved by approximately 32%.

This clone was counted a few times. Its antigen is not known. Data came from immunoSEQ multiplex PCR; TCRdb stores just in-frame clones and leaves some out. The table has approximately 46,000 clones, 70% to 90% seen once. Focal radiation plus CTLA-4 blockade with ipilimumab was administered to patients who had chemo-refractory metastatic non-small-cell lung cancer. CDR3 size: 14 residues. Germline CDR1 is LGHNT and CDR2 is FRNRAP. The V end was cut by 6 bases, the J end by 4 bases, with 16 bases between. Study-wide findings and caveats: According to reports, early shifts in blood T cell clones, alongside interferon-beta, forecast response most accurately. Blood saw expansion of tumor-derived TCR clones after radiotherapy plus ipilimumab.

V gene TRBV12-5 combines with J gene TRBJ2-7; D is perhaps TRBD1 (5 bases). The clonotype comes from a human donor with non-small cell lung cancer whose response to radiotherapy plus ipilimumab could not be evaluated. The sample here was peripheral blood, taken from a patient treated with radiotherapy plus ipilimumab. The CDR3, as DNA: TGTGCTAGTGGCCCGAGACAGCCACCATACGAGCAGTACTTC. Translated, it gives CASGPRQPPYEQYF.